This T cell receptor (beta chain) emerged from a study of blood T cell repertoires in COVID-19. TCRdb's copy holds only in-frame clones and misses some; the assay was immunoSEQ multiplex PCR. The repertoire holds hundreds of thousands of clones, approximately 90% seen once, with 0.55% to 0.75% in the top ten. CDR1 is MDHEN, CDR2 SYDVKM, per germline. The CDR3 runs 13 residues. V lost 5 bases and J lost 11; bases outside the gene matches: 10. Specimen: peripheral blood. This receptor was obtained from a man aged 40-49 years with acute or convalescent COVID-19. The chain links TRBV28 to TRBJ1-1; 8 bases are shared with TRBD1. CDR3 DNA: TGTGCCAGCAGTCTATCGGACAGGGTAGGGGCTTTCTTT. Translating it yields CASSLSDRVGAFF.